Below are 16 T cell receptor beta chains sequenced from a single sample in a study of shared clonotypes between healthy human individuals. Profiling relied on immunoSEQ multiplex PCR, and the TCRdb table lists in-frame clones only, not all of them. The data contain around 2,000,000 clones, 85% to 95% of them singletons. Material for sequencing was naive CD4+ T cells sorted from blood. Subset here: CD45RA+ positively selected. These receptors originate from a man younger than 35 in good health.

Turning to this clone: The same CDR3 arises from other DNA sequences in this sample as well. The rearrangement uses TRBV27 and TRBJ1-2, with 7 nucleotides matching TRBD1. This CDR3 comprises 15 residues. With V trimmed by 5 bases and J by 0 bases, 6 bases remained unmatched. Germline CDR1 and CDR2: MNHEY and SMNVEV (reference sequence). The CDR3 nucleotides are TGTGCCAGCAGTCCCCGGACAGGTGCTAACTATGGCTACACCTTC. This gives the protein CASSPRTGANYGYTF.

As for this clone: This could be a read error, since a much larger clone is one nucleotide away. Other DNA sequences in this specimen translate into the identical CDR3. The chain uses TRBV5-4 and TRBJ2-2; 12 bases align to TRBD2. This CDR3 is 17 amino acids long. The germline V gene has CDR1 SGHNT and CDR2 YYREEE (reference sequence). This CDR3 is CASSLRASGRAGGELFF. CDR3 coding DNA: TGTGCCAGCAGCTTGCGGGCTAGCGGGAGGGCCGGCGGGGAGCTGTTCTTT.

The chain joins TRBV11-3 to TRBJ2-4; D is unclear. The germline CDR1 and CDR2 sequences are SGHNT and YENEEA. The length of the CDR3 is 16 residues. V shed 4 bases and J shed 4 bases, with 17 bases lying between them. The DNA of the CDR3 is TGTGCCAGCAGCTCCCTCACAGAGGCGAAAAAAAACATTCAGTACTTC. Protein: CASSSLTEAKKNIQYF.

V and J are TRBV6-1 and TRBJ2-5; 15 nucleotides align to TRBD2. In germline, CDR1 is MNHNS, CDR2 SASEGT. Trimming at V came to 5 bases and at J to 4 bases, leaving 5 bases not matched to a gene. This CDR3 spans 16 amino acids. CDR3 region: CASSKGTSGGTETQYF. The CDR3 nucleotides read TGTGCCAGCAGTAAAGGGACTAGCGGGGGGACAGAGACCCAGTACTTC.

V usage is TRBV10-3 and J usage is TRBJ2-4; D ambiguous. Germline values: CDR1 ENHRY, CDR2 SYGVKD. The CDR3 has 12 residues. Deletions cut 8 bases from V and 9 bases from J, with 14 bases between. Written as DNA, the CDR3 is TGTGCCATCTCGTTTGACTGGGCCATTCAGTACTTC. It is translated as CAISFDWAIQYF.

Remarks on this clone: At the DNA level, this CDR3 is encoded by other sequences in the same sample as well. The chain combines TRBV11-2 with TRBJ2-7, with 13 positions matching TRBD2. This CDR3 has 14 residues. The V and J ends lost 5 bases and 6 bases, in that order; junction bases with no gene match: 4. Germline V lookup: CDR1 SGHAT, CDR2 FQNNGV. Here the CDR3 DNA reads TGTGCCAGCAGCCCGGGACTAGCGGGGCTCGAGCAGTACTTC. Amino acids: CASSPGLAGLEQYF.

The V call is TRBV19, the J call TRBJ1-3, with 11 bases identical to TRBD1. This CDR3 contains 17 residues. J lost 4 bases, V lost 5 bases, and 10 bases had no gene match. Germline-derived CDR1 and CDR2 are LNHDA and SQIVND (reference sequence). In nucleotides, the CDR3 is TGTGCCAGTAGTGCTCTCCCGGGACAGGGGGTCGGAAACACCATATATTTT. Translation gives CASSALPGQGVGNTIYF.

This sequence joins TRBV28 and TRBJ1-1, with no clear D. Per the germline V gene, CDR1 is MDHEN and CDR2 is SYDVKM. The length of the CDR3 is 12 residues. V shed 5 bases and J shed 4 bases, with 8 bases lying between them. The CDR3 DNA reads TGTGCCAGCAGTAGGGTTGGCACTGAAGCTTTCTTT. This sequence encodes CASSRVGTEAFF. Complete variable domain (other parts from reference TRBV28 and TRBJ1-1): DVKVTQSSRYLVKRTGEKVFLECVQDMDHENMFWYRQDPGLGLRLIYFSYDVKMKEKGDIPEGYSVSREKKERFSLILESASTNQTSMYLCASSRVGTEAFFGQGTRLTVV.

The CDR3, as DNA: TGTGCCAGCAGTCCCTCGCCGGGGACATCCTACGAGCAGTACTTC. It codes for CASSPSPGTSYEQYF. The chain combines TRBV6-5 with TRBJ2-7; D possibly corresponds to TRBD1 (6 bases). Trimming took off 5 bases at V and 1 base at J, with 15 bases between the two ends. The CDR3 has 15 amino acids. Germline CDR1 is MNHEY and CDR2 is SVGAGI.

Details on this clone: This sample includes further DNA sequences coding for the same CDR3. The rearrangement links TRBV5-1 to TRBJ2-5; unclear D gene. Trimming stripped 0 bases from V and 5 bases from J, with 5 bases between. Germline V gives CDR1 SGHRS, CDR2 YFSETQ. The CDR3 runs to 12 residues. The CDR3 DNA sequence: TGCGCCAGCAGCTTGGCATTTGAGACCCAGTACTTC. Translation: CASSLAFETQYF.

This rearrangement joins TRBV6-1 to TRBJ1-1; D ambiguous. The CDR3 has 12 amino acids. Deletions cut 10 bases from V and 1 base from J, with 10 bases between. The V gene's germline CDR1 is MNHNS and CDR2 SASEGT. CDR3 residues: CATTEGNTEAFF. In nucleotides, the CDR3 is TGTGCCACCACGGAGGGGAACACTGAAGCTTTCTTT.

The chain couples TRBV6-1 to TRBJ1-2; D is ambiguous. This CDR3 comprises 14 residues. Per the germline V gene, CDR1 is MNHNS and CDR2 is SASEGT. V shed 2 bases and J shed 8 bases, with 15 bases lying between them. The CDR3 sequence: CASSELGYSQGYTF. CDR3 nucleotides: TGTGCCAGCAGTGAACTGGGATACTCACAAGGCTACACCTTC.

V usage is TRBV29-1 and J usage is TRBJ1-5, with D perhaps matching TRBD1 (5 bases). The germline V gene has CDR1 SQVTM and CDR2 ANQGSEA. Trimming stripped 4 bases from V and 9 bases from J, with 13 bases between. The CDR3 is 12 amino acids. This chain's CDR3 is CSVGGEGRPQHF. The DNA for the CDR3 is TGCAGCGTTGGGGGGGAGGGTCGGCCCCAGCATTTT.

This chain links TRBV10-1 with TRBJ2-3, with 8 bases matching TRBD2. Germline lookup yields CDR1 WNHNN and CDR2 SYGVQD (reference sequence). The CDR3 is 15 amino acids. V dropped 3 bases and J dropped 4; count of bases not matched to a gene: 6. CDR3 protein: CASSDRLAGPDTQYF. The CDR3 nucleotides are TGCGCCAGCAGTGACAGGTTAGCGGGACCAGATACGCAGTATTTT.

V usage is TRBV30 and J usage is TRBJ1-1; no firm D call. V was clipped by 0 bases and J by 1 base, with 6 bases between them. The germline V gene has CDR1 GTSNPN and CDR2 SVGIG (reference sequence). The CDR3 is 13 amino acids. CDR3 sequence reads: CAWSVNWNTEAFF. CDR3 coding DNA: TGTGCCTGGAGTGTAAATTGGAACACTGAAGCTTTCTTT.

The rearrangement uses TRBV7-9 and TRBJ2-2; a weak D match, TRBD1 (7 bases). V shed 4 bases and J shed 7 bases, with 13 bases lying between them. The CDR3 sequence is 14 residues long. The germline V gene encodes CDR1 SEHNR and CDR2 FQNEAQ (reference sequence). CDR3 protein: CASSSRGDSGELFF. The CDR3 coding sequence is TGTGCCAGCAGCTCGAGGGGGGACAGCGGGGAGCTGTTTTTT.